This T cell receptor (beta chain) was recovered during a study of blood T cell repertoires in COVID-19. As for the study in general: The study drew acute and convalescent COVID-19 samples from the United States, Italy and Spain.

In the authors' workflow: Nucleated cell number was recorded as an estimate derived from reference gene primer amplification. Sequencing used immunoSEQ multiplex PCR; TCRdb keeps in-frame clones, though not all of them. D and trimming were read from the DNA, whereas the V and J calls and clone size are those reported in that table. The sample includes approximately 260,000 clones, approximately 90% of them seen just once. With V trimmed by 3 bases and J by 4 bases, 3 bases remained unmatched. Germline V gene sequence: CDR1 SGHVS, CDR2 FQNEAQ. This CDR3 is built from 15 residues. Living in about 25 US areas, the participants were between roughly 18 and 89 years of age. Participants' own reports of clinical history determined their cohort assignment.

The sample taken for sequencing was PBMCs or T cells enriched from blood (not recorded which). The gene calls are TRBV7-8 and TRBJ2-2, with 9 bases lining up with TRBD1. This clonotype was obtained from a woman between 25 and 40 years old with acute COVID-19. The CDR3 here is CASSFRDRATGELFF. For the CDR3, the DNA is TGTGCCAGCAGCTTCCGGGACAGGGCCACCGGGGAGCTGTTTTTT. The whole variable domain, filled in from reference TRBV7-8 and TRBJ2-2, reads GAGVSQSPRYKVAKRGQDVALRCDPISGHVSLFWYQQALGQGPEFLTYFQNEAQLDKSGLPSDRFFAERPEGSVSTLKIQRTQQEDSAVYLCASSFRDRATGELFFGEGSRLTVL.